The 2 T cell receptor beta chains in this list originate from one sample, sequenced in a study of blood T cell repertoires in COVID-19. The data were produced by immunoSEQ multiplex PCR, yet TCRdb's version contains in-frame clones alone and is incomplete. The sample lists around 250,000 clones; 86% were seen once. Sequenced input: peripheral blood. The receptors originated from a man at least 80 years old with acute or convalescent COVID-19.

The chain carries TRBV7-2 and TRBJ2-7; D is unresolved. Trimming pared 7 bases from V and 4 bases from J, leaving 20 bases between. The CDR3 sequence is 15 residues long. Per the germline V gene, CDR1 is SGHTA and CDR2 is FQGNSA. The CDR3 reads CASTPSSAGTYEQYF. In DNA, the CDR3 is TGTGCCAGCACCCCATCTTCGGCAGGTACTTACGAGCAGTACTTC.

J is TRBJ1-1 and V is TRBV6-5; possibly TRBD1 for D (5 bases). Germline lookup yields CDR1 MNHEY and CDR2 SVGAGI. With 4 bases removed from V and 9 bases from J, the gap between germline ends came to 12 bases. The CDR3 totals 12 residues. The CDR3 nucleotides read TGTGCCAGCAGTTCACTCCAGGGTCAAGCTTTCTTT. Translated: CASSSLQGQAFF.